This is a list of T cell receptor beta chains from one sample in a study of T cells in Graves' hyperthyroidism and ophthalmopathy. TCRdb re-derived calls from the multiplex PCR reads in MiXCR, one entry per CDR3 protein. The table shows around 610,000 distinct CDR3 sequences, with about 15% occurring only once. Source material: blood. These receptors all stem from a middle-aged woman with Graves' ophthalmopathy. Both conserved end residues are part of each CDR3. The D gene is left open where the match is weak. Rows may omit the clone size; those that give it use once, few, many or a size class.

V	size	J	D	CDR3	DNA
TRBV5-4	many	TRBJ1-1	.	CASSLSGTGTEAFF	TGTGCCAGCAGCTTATCAGGGACGGGTACTGAAGCTTTCTTT
TRBV19	.	TRBJ2-7	TRBD2	CASSKGTSVSYEQYF	TGTGCCAGTAGTAAAGGGACTAGCGTTTCCTACGAGCAGTACTTC
TRBV12-3/TRBV12-4	.	TRBJ1-5	.	CASSFLFGGNQPQHF	TGTGCCAGCAGTTTCTTGTTCGGGGGCAATCAGCCCCAGCATTTT
TRBV9	many	TRBJ1-2	.	CASSAAGVPGYTF	TGTGCCAGCAGCGCGGCAGGGGTGCCTGGCTACACCTTC
TRBV28	once	TRBJ1-2	.	CASSSSRVGANYGYTF	TGTGCCAGCAGCTCTTCCAGGGTTGGGGCTAACTATGGCTACACCTTC
TRBV28	many	TRBJ1-1	.	CASSLLLGNTEAFF	TGTGCCAGCAGTTTATTGTTGGGGAACACTGAAGCTTTCTTT
TRBV28	many	TRBJ1-3	.	CASSLTVSNTIYF	TGTGCCAGCAGTTTAACAGTTTCAAACACCATATATTTT
TRBV27	many	TRBJ2-7	TRBD2	CASGAITTSGISNEQYF	TGTGCCAGCGGTGCGATTACGACTAGCGGGATCAGCAACGAGCAGTACTTC
TRBV6-1	.	TRBJ2-7	TRBD2	CASRQGSGASYEQYF	TGTGCCAGCAGGCAAGGTAGCGGGGCCTCCTACGAGCAGTACTTC
TRBV6-2/TRBV6-3	.	TRBJ1-1	.	CASSYWAHQNTEAFF	TGTGCCAGCAGTTACTGGGCCCACCAGAACACTGAAGCTTTCTTT
TRBV6-5	many	TRBJ2-5	.	CASSGVVGGETQYF	TGTGCCAGCAGCGGGGTGGTTGGAGGGGAGACCCAGTACTTC
TRBV20-1	.	TRBJ2-7	.	CSARDYAGKVDEQYF	TGCAGTGCTAGAGATTACGCGGGTAAAGTAGACGAGCAGTACTTC
TRBV6-2/TRBV6-3	many	TRBJ2-7	TRBD1	CASSYAVGQGHF	TGTGCCAGCAGTTACGCGGTGGGACAGGGGCACTTC
TRBV12-3/TRBV12-4	.	TRBJ2-5	.	CASSGGATAGTQYF	TGTGCCAGCAGTGGGGGGGCCACTGCCGGGACCCAGTACTTC
TRBV29-1	.	TRBJ1-2	TRBD1	CSVEDTGQNYGYTF	TGCAGCGTTGAAGATACGGGACAGAACTATGGCTACACCTTC
TRBV24-1	few	TRBJ2-3	.	CATSDLKGGRDTQYF	TGTGCCACCAGTGATTTGAAGGGGGGCAGAGATACGCAGTATTTT
TRBV29-1	many	TRBJ2-7	.	CSVQTGSTDSYEQYF	TGCAGCGTCCAAACCGGGAGCACAGACTCCTACGAGCAGTACTTC
TRBV5-6	few	TRBJ2-7	TRBD2	CASSRQGLAGFHEYF	TGTGCCAGCAGCCGACAGGGACTAGCGGGATTCCACGAGTACTTC
TRBV3-1	many	TRBJ1-1	.	CASSQDSEAFF	TGTGCCAGCAGCCAAGACAGTGAAGCTTTCTTT
TRBV28	many	TRBJ2-2	.	CASNQGGTGELFF	TGTGCCAGCAATCAAGGGGGAACCGGGGAGCTGTTTTTT
TRBV9	many	TRBJ1-1	.	CASSPQVGGNTEAFF	TGTGCCAGCAGCCCCCAAGTGGGTGGGAACACTGAAGCTTTCTTT
TRBV6-5	.	TRBJ2-7	.	CASSYRGQTYEQYF	TGTGCCAGCAGTTACCGGGGGCAGACCTACGAGCAGTACTTC
TRBV30	.	TRBJ1-6	.	CAWSVGGSSYNSPLHF	TGTGCCTGGAGTGTCGGGGGGAGCTCCTATAATTCACCCCTCCACTTT
TRBV15	many	TRBJ2-5	.	CATSRDRSNQETQYF	TGTGCCACCAGCAGAGATAGAAGCAACCAAGAGACCCAGTACTTC
TRBV20-1	.	TRBJ1-6	.	CSATDRSSYNSPLHF	TGCAGTGCCACAGACAGGAGCTCCTATAATTCACCCCTCCACTTT
TRBV5-1	.	TRBJ2-7	.	CASSRPTKNYEQYF	TGCGCCAGCAGCAGACCGACAAAGAACTACGAGCAGTACTTC